This entry concerns a single T cell receptor beta chain. Its antigen remains unidentified. Using immunoSEQ multiplex PCR, the repertoire was profiled, and TCRdb retains in-frame clones only, with some absent. Among about 17,000 clones listed, just under 80% were seen once. These data come from a study of OX40 agonist ivuxolimab in advanced cancers. Study at large: It was ivuxolimab, an agonistic anti-OX40 (CD134) antibody, that patients were treated with.

The study's findings and limits: Expanded clones were, on average, more numerous in CD8+ T cells than in CD4+. The CD4+ and CD8+ T cells in the blood had expanded clonally by week 6 at 0.1 to 3.0 mg/kg.

CDR3 length: 15 residues. The junction had 7 bases not matched to a gene; V was cut back by 3 bases and J by 9 bases. In germline, CDR1 is SGHAT, CDR2 FQNNGV. The V gene is TRBV11-2, the J gene TRBJ1-6, with 8 bases fitting TRBD1. The sequence was obtained from an adult with an advanced solid tumor such as melanoma, head and neck, liver or kidney cancer. Material: CD4+ or CD8+ T cells sorted from blood, obtained in a trial of the OX40 agonist ivuxolimab. This CDR3 reads CASSFGQGYRSPLHF. The CDR3 coding sequence is TGTGCCAGCAGCTTCGGACAGGGCTATCGTTCACCCCTCCACTTT.